These 27 T cell receptor beta chains were sequenced from one sample in a study of cytomegalovirus exposure and HLA in healthy donors. Sequencing was performed with immunoSEQ multiplex PCR; in TCRdb, only in-frame clones are kept and a portion is missing. The repertoire holds 90,000 or so clones, with around 85% as singletons. Source material: PBMCs. Every receptor here comes from a young man in good health and CMV-seropositive.

The chain is built from TRBV2 and TRBJ2-5, with D maybe TRBD1 (6 bases). Between the trimmed V and J ends, which lost 6 bases and 4 bases, there was a span of 15 bases. The CDR3 consists of 14 residues. CDR1 and CDR2 from the germline V gene are SNHLY and FYNNEI. CDR3 in amino acids: CASSHRDSGETQYF. CDR3 DNA sequence: TGTGCCAGCAGCCACAGGGATTCAGGAGAGACCCAGTACTTC.

This chain connects TRBV28 to TRBJ2-1, with TRBD2 identical over 8 bases. The CDR3 is 15 amino acids. The V and J ends lost 2 bases and 5 bases, in that order; junction bases with no gene match: 5. The germline V gene has CDR1 MDHEN and CDR2 SYDVKM. The CDR3 reads CASSLRAGENNEQFF. CDR3 sequence (DNA): TGTGCCAGCAGTTTAAGAGCGGGAGAAAACAATGAGCAGTTCTTC.

The rearrangement joins TRBV6-5 to TRBJ1-2, with D unresolved. Germline V gives CDR1 MNHEY, CDR2 SVGAGI. This CDR3 has 14 residues. The V and J ends lost 0 bases and 2 bases respectively, with 7 bases between them. The CDR3 spells CASSYSSRNYGYTF. The CDR3 DNA reads as TGTGCCAGCAGTTACTCATCTCGGAACTATGGCTACACCTTC.

The chain combines TRBV11-2 with TRBJ1-1; D is possibly TRBD1 (5 bases). Trimming removed 2 bases at V and 0 bases at J, with 19 bases between. The length of the CDR3 is 18 residues. Per germline, CDR1 SGHAT and CDR2 FQNNGV. The CDR3 loop reads CASSLLGDWTAMNTEAFF. In DNA, the CDR3 is TGTGCCAGCAGCTTATTAGGGGATTGGACGGCCATGAACACTGAAGCTTTCTTT.

The rearrangement links TRBV11-3 to TRBJ2-5, with D unresolved. CDR1 and CDR2 from the germline V gene are SGHNT and YENEEA. The CDR3 extends over 15 amino acids. V was clipped by 5 bases and J by 5 bases, with 18 bases between them. CDR3 in DNA: TGTGCCAGCAGCCCGAGAGTACCCTCGAAGGAGACCCAGTACTTC. Translated: CASSPRVPSKETQYF.

This rearrangement joins TRBV5-1 to TRBJ2-3, with unresolved D. The CDR3 extends over 14 amino acids. CDR1 is SGHRS, CDR2 YFSETQ, per germline. Trimming removed 0 bases from V and 0 bases from J, with 5 bases in between. CDR3 nucleotides: TGCGCCAGCAGCTTGGGCGTAAGCACAGATACGCAGTATTTT. This encodes CASSLGVSTDTQYF.

The chain has TRBV9 and TRBJ2-5, with D tentatively TRBD1 (5 bases). This CDR3 is built from 14 residues. V shed 0 bases and J shed 3 bases, with 9 bases lying between them. The V gene's germline CDR1 is SGDLS and CDR2 YYNGEE. The CDR3, as DNA: TGTGCCAGCAGCGTAGATGGCAGGGAAGAGACCCAGTACTTC. Protein sequence: CASSVDGREETQYF. Using reference TRBV9 and TRBJ2-5 for the parts outside the CDR3, the full variable domain is DSGVTQTPKHLITATGQRVTLRCSPRSGDLSVYWYQQSLDQGLQFLIQYYNGEERAKGNILERFSAQQFPDLHSELNLSSLELGDSALYFCASSVDGREETQYFGPGTRLLVL.

The chain couples TRBV28 to TRBJ1-4, with 8 bases matching TRBD1. V shed 5 bases and J 7 bases; nucleotides not matched to a gene: 9. The germline V gene has CDR1 MDHEN and CDR2 SYDVKM. This CDR3 spans 15 amino acids. The CDR3 nucleotides are TGTGCCAGCAGTCCTAGGACAGGGAGAAGTGAAAAACTGTTTTTT. Its translation: CASSPRTGRSEKLFF. Drawing the rest from reference TRBV28 and TRBJ1-4, the complete variable domain is DVKVTQSSRYLVKRTGEKVFLECVQDMDHENMFWYRQDPGLGLRLIYFSYDVKMKEKGDIPEGYSVSREKKERFSLILESASTNQTSMYLCASSPRTGRSEKLFFGSGTQLSVL.

In DNA form, the CDR3 reads TGTGCCAGCAGTCAGTTGATGGGACAGGGGTTATCCTACGAGCAGTACGTC. Amino acid sequence: CASSQLMGQGLSYEQYV. This chain links TRBV2 with TRBJ2-7; 10 nucleotides agree with TRBD1. The CDR3 runs to 17 residues. Per the germline V gene, CDR1 is SNHLY and CDR2 is FYNNEI. V shed 5 bases, J shed 1 base, and the junction held 11 bases outside the gene matches.

J is TRBJ2-5 and V is TRBV29-1, with D uncertain. CDR3 length: 12 residues. Trimming took off 0 bases at V and 4 bases at J, with 6 bases between the two ends. Germline V gene lookup returns CDR1 SQVTM and CDR2 ANQGSEA. The CDR3 DNA sequence: TGCAGCGTTGAAGACGGCGGAGAGACCCAGTACTTC. Its protein product is CSVEDGGETQYF.

The J gene is TRBJ1-2, the V gene TRBV13, with D perhaps matching TRBD1 (5 bases). V gave up 5 bases and J gave up 5 bases, with 15 bases separating them. This CDR3 spans 14 amino acids. CDR1 and CDR2 from the germline V gene are PRHDT and FYEKMQ (reference sequence). CDR3 in DNA: TGTGCCAGCAGCCAACAACCGGGGGAGTATGGCTACACCTTC. Its protein is CASSQQPGEYGYTF.

The rearrangement joins TRBV27 to TRBJ2-3; 14 bases line up with TRBD2. CDR1 and CDR2 (germline): MNHEY, SMNVEV (reference sequence). V gave up 5 bases and J gave up 4 bases; unmatched junction bases: 5. There are 16 residues in the CDR3. The CDR3 loop is CASSPRLAGGPDTQYF. The CDR3 coding sequence is TGTGCCAGCAGTCCCCGACTAGCGGGAGGGCCAGATACGCAGTATTTT.

This clone was counted a single time. V is TRBV5-1 and J is TRBJ2-1, with D possibly TRBD1 on 6 matching bases. CDR1 is SGHRS, CDR2 YFSETQ, per germline. V lost 8 bases and J 6 bases, leaving 9 bases between the germline ends. There are 11 residues in the CDR3. The CDR3 nucleotides read TGCGCCAGTATACAGGGCAATGAGCAGTTCTTC. Protein product: CASIQGNEQFF.

By share, this clone counts as medium-sized. The genes are TRBV7-6 and TRBJ2-1, with unresolved D. V shed 4 bases and J shed 14 bases, with 12 bases lying between them. This CDR3 contains 11 residues. Per the germline V gene, CDR1 is SGHVS and CDR2 is FNYEAQ. CDR3 nucleotide sequence: TGTGCCAGCAGCTCAGGTTCTGTGGAGTTCTTC. As protein: CASSSGSVEFF.

As DNA, the CDR3 is TGTGCCAGCAGCTTAGATCGCAGATACGAGCAGTACTTC. Its translation: CASSLDRRYEQYF. The rearrangement joins TRBV11-1 to TRBJ2-7, with unresolved D. The CDR3 is 13 residues long. Germline values: CDR1 SGHAT, CDR2 FQDESV (reference sequence). Between the trimmed V and J ends, which lost 1 base and 4 bases, there was a span of 8 bases.

This chain joins TRBV7-2 and TRBJ2-2; TRBD2 agrees at 9 bases. CDR3 length equals 16 residues. Trimming cost V 2 bases and J 4 bases; bases outside gene matches: 5. The germline V gene encodes CDR1 SGHTA and CDR2 FQGNSA. For the CDR3, the DNA is TGTGCCAGCAGCTTACTTTTGCGGGAGGGCACCGGGGAGCTGTTTTTT. Its protein is CASSLLLREGTGELFF.

The rearrangement uses TRBV11-2 and TRBJ2-3; 7 nucleotides match TRBD1. The CDR3 length is 16 residues. V lost 4 bases and J lost 4; bases outside the gene matches: 11. The germline gives CDR1 SGHAT, CDR2 FQNNGV. The CDR3 reads CASSSWDSSNADTQYF. The CDR3 bases are TGTGCCAGCAGCTCCTGGGACAGCTCTAACGCAGATACGCAGTATTTT. Using reference TRBV11-2 and TRBJ2-3 for the parts outside the CDR3, the full variable domain is EAGVAQSPRYKIIEKRQSVAFWCNPISGHATLYWYQQILGQGPKLLIQFQNNGVVDDSQLPKDRFSAERLKGVDSTLKIQPAKLEDSAVYLCASSSWDSSNADTQYFGPGTRLTVL.

The chain employs TRBV13 and TRBJ1-2; 7 bases agree with TRBD1. CDR3 length equals 13 residues. V shed 2 bases and J 4 bases; nucleotides not matched to a gene: 1. CDR1 is PRHDT, CDR2 FYEKMQ, per germline (reference sequence). CDR3: CASSLTGAYGYTF. The CDR3 DNA is TGTGCCAGCAGCTTAACAGGGGCCTATGGCTACACCTTC. Full variable domain (rest looked up from reference TRBV13 and TRBJ1-2): AAGVIQSPRHLIKEKRETATLKCYPIPRHDTVYWYQQGPGQDPQFLISFYEKMQSDKGSIPDRFSAQQFSDYHSELNMSSLELGDSALYFCASSLTGAYGYTFGSGTRLTVV.

The chain is built from TRBV2 and TRBJ2-1, with TRBD2 matching 7 bases. Trimming at V came to 6 bases and at J to 8 bases, leaving 13 bases not matched to a gene. The CDR3 contains 15 residues. CDR1 and CDR2 from the germline V gene are SNHLY and FYNNEI. The CDR3 DNA is TGTGCCAGCAGCCCATTGGCGGGAGTAGGGGATGAGCAGTTCTTC. Protein sequence: CASSPLAGVGDEQFF.

The DNA of the CDR3 is TGCGCCAGCAGCTGGGGGGGGGCAACTAATGAAAAACTGTTTTTT. Translating it yields CASSWGGATNEKLFF. The V call is TRBV5-1, the J call TRBJ1-4, with D possibly being TRBD1 (5 bases). The germline V gene has CDR1 SGHRS and CDR2 YFSETQ. The CDR3 runs 15 residues. Trimming shortened V by 3 bases and J by 0 bases, and 9 bases separated the two germline ends.

This clone was observed a handful of times. The V call is TRBV12-5, the J call TRBJ2-7; 8 bases match TRBD1. Trimming removed 2 bases from V and 4 bases from J; junction bases left unmatched: 4. CDR3 length equals 14 residues. In germline, CDR1 is LGHNT, CDR2 FRNRAP. The CDR3 DNA reads TGTGCTAGTGGTTTGATGGACAGGGATTACGAGCAGTACTTC. This sequence encodes CASGLMDRDYEQYF. Looking up the rest from reference TRBV12-5 and TRBJ2-7 gives the full variable domain: DARVTQTPRHKVTEMGQEVTMRCQPILGHNTVFWYRQTMMQGLELLAYFRNRAPLDDSGMPKDRFSAEMPDATLATLKIQPSEPRDSAVYFCASGLMDRDYEQYFGPGTRLTVT.

This chain joins TRBV20-1 and TRBJ2-1; unclear D gene. Trimming removed 6 bases at V and 7 bases at J, with 7 bases between. This CDR3 has 10 residues. Germline V gives CDR1 DFQATT, CDR2 SNEGSKA (reference sequence). DNA for the CDR3: TGCAGTGCCGAAGAGAATGAGCAGTTCTTC. Its protein is CSAEENEQFF.

This rearrangement joins TRBV4-2 to TRBJ1-5, with TRBD1 matching over 9 bases. V dropped 1 base and J dropped 7; count of bases not matched to a gene: 5. The CDR3 loop spans 15 amino acids. The germline V gene encodes CDR1 LGHNA and CDR2 YNFKEQ. Here the CDR3 DNA reads TGTGCCAGCAGCCAAGTGACAGGGGGACCACAGCCCCAGCATTTT. Amino acid sequence: CASSQVTGGPQPQHF.

The chain combines TRBV7-2 with TRBJ1-1, with no clear D. The germline gives CDR1 SGHTA, CDR2 FQGNSA. The CDR3 has 12 amino acids. The V and J ends lost 3 bases and 6 bases respectively, with 8 bases between them. CDR3 sequence (DNA): TGTGCCAGCAGCTTTCCGGGTCCTGAAGCTTTCTTT. Residues: CASSFPGPEAFF.

The chain carries TRBV10-3 and TRBJ2-1; no reliable D call. Germline V gene lookup returns CDR1 ENHRY and CDR2 SYGVKD. The CDR3 runs to 13 residues. Trimming cost V 7 bases and J 2 bases, with 9 bases left between them. The CDR3 is CAITTNTYNEQFF. In DNA, the CDR3 is TGTGCCATCACCACAAACACCTACAATGAGCAGTTCTTC.

This chain links TRBV2 with TRBJ2-7, with D unresolved. Trimming pared 4 bases from V and 6 bases from J, leaving 16 bases between. This CDR3 spans 14 amino acids. Germline values: CDR1 SNHLY, CDR2 FYNNEI. The DNA of the CDR3 is TGTGCCAGCAGTGGAACCCCCCTAGGTGGCGAGCAGTACGTC. Protein sequence: CASSGTPLGGEQYV.

The chain carries TRBV6-6 and TRBJ1-2; D gene ambiguous. Looked up from germline, CDR1 is MNHNY and CDR2 is SVGAGI (reference sequence). The CDR3 is 14 residues long. V gave up 0 bases and J gave up 3 bases, with 8 bases separating them. This CDR3 is CASSYSSRDYGYTF. Written as DNA, the CDR3 is TGTGCCAGCAGTTACTCGTCCCGGGACTATGGCTACACCTTC.